This passage covers 8 T cell receptor beta chains from one sample sequenced in a study of OX40 agonist ivuxolimab in advanced cancers. Sequenced by immunoSEQ multiplex PCR; TCRdb stores in-frame clones only, minus some. The data contain roughly 70,000 clones, just over 85% of them singletons. The input for sequencing was CD4+ or CD8+ T cells sorted from blood, taken in a trial of the OX40 agonist ivuxolimab. The receptors derive from an adult with an advanced solid tumor such as melanoma, head and neck, liver or kidney cancer.

For the CDR3, the DNA is TGTGCCAGCAGCCAAGAGTACAGCCGCACAGATACGCAGTATTTT. Its protein is CASSQEYSRTDTQYF. The rearrangement joins TRBV4-2 to TRBJ2-3; unclear D gene. The CDR3 covers 15 residues. Germline CDR1 LGHNA, CDR2 YNFKEQ. V lost 0 bases and J 1 base, leaving 8 bases between the germline ends.

The chain combines TRBV11-3 with TRBJ2-5, with D perhaps matching TRBD1 (6 bases). The CDR3 spans 16 residues. The V gene's germline CDR1 is SGHNT and CDR2 YENEEA. V was trimmed by 5 bases and J by 4 bases, leaving 20 bases between them. CDR3 in amino acids: CASSQGPRGPGETQYF. The CDR3 region has the DNA TGTGCCAGCAGCCAAGGCCCCAGGGGCCCTGGAGAGACCCAGTACTTC.

The chain uses TRBV7-2 and TRBJ2-2, with 9 nucleotides matching TRBD2. There are 19 residues in the CDR3. CDR1 is SGHTA and CDR2 is FQGNSA in the germline V gene. Trimming cost V 5 bases and J 3 bases; bases outside gene matches: 16. The CDR3 DNA reads TGTGCCAGCAGCCGTTTTAAGCGGGGGGCTTACCTCGACACCGGGGAGCTGTTTTTT. As protein: CASSRFKRGAYLDTGELFF.

The rearrangement joins TRBV6-5 to TRBJ1-2, with TRBD1 matching 8 bases. This CDR3 is 15 amino acids long. Germline loops: CDR1 MNHEY, CDR2 SVGAGI. V shed 0 bases and J 4 bases; nucleotides not matched to a gene: 4. The CDR3 loop reads CASSYSRQGPYGYTF. CDR3 in DNA: TGTGCCAGCAGTTACTCCCGACAGGGGCCCTATGGCTACACCTTC.

The J gene is TRBJ1-2, the V gene TRBV18, with 10 nucleotides matching TRBD1. The J segment lost 4 bases and the V segment lost 0 bases, leaving 8 bases of the junction unmatched. Germline CDR1 is KGHSH and CDR2 is LQKENI. CDR3 length: 17 amino acids. CDR3 coding DNA: TGTGCCAGCTCACCACCGGGACAGGGGCCTTCCCCCTATGGCTACACCTTC. Its translation: CASSPPGQGPSPYGYTF.

The chain is built from TRBV27 and TRBJ2-7; perhaps TRBD2 as D (6 bases). This CDR3 region has 13 residues. Germline V CDR1 and CDR2: MNHEY, SMNVEV (reference sequence). The ends were cut back, 8 bases at V and 2 bases at J, with 13 bases in the middle. CDR3 nucleotides: TGTGCCAGCTTCTCGGGGAGGACCTACGAGCAGTACTTC. Translated, it gives CASFSGRTYEQYF.

The chain recombines TRBV7-9 with TRBJ1-2, with D hard to call. Germline V gives CDR1 SEHNR, CDR2 FQNEAQ (reference sequence). Trimming left V 3 bases short and J 5 bases short, with 10 bases between. The CDR3 consists of 13 residues. The CDR3 DNA reads as TGTGCCAGCAGCTTCGAAAGATCGTATGGCTACACCTTC. As protein: CASSFERSYGYTF.

The chain employs TRBV2 and TRBJ1-5, with 12 bases fitting TRBD1. The J segment lost 2 bases and the V segment lost 5 bases, leaving 7 bases of the junction unmatched. Germline values: CDR1 SNHLY, CDR2 FYNNEI. This CDR3 has 17 amino acids. The CDR3: CASSSGTGGYGNQPQHF. CDR3 DNA sequence: TGTGCCAGCAGTTCCGGGACAGGGGGCTATGGCAATCAGCCCCAGCATTTT.